The following is a T cell receptor (beta chain) sequence with its context. The assay was immunoSEQ multiplex PCR, and TCRdb's table has in-frame clones only and misses some. The sample contains around 9,600 clones, roughly 86% of which appear only once. Germline lookup yields CDR1 SGHRS and CDR2 YFSETQ. Between the trimmed V and J ends, which lost 0 bases and 4 bases, there was a span of 8 bases. The CDR3 spans 14 residues. The data were taken from a study of T cells in localized non-small cell lung cancer. Specimen: peripheral blood, collected before any cancer treatment. The rearrangement uses TRBV5-1 and TRBJ2-1; D not certain. The origin of this receptor is an older female donor with stage II squamous cell lung carcinoma. The CDR3 DNA sequence: TGCGCCAGCAGCTTGGGTGACCTGTACAATGAGCAGTTCTTC. The encoded protein is CASSLGDLYNEQFF.